The T cell receptor (beta chain) under discussion was sequenced for a study of liver allograft versus peripheral blood T cells. Study information: T cell receptor repertoires in transplanted livers were compared with those in recipients' peripheral blood.

General study results and limits: Reportedly, the T cell receptor repertoires inside liver allografts were not the same as those in peripheral blood.

With 1 base removed from V and 5 bases from J, the gap between germline ends came to 14 bases. CDR3 length: 14 residues. From germline, CDR1 is DFQATT and CDR2 SNEGSKA (reference sequence). A note on this clonotype: The antigen is unknown.

TCRdb reprocessed the reads via MiXCR and lists one record per CDR3 protein. The sample has 15,000 to 20,000 distinct CDR3 sequences, around 21% seen once. This TCR derives from a human patient who had a liver transplant. Some T cells may arise from the graft donor. The V and J genes are TRBV20-1 and TRBJ1-1, with D tentatively TRBD1 (6 bases). CDR3 sequence reads: CSARAPGRGTEAFF. Written as DNA, the CDR3 is TGCAGTGCTAGAGCCCCCGGGAGGGGGACTGAAGCTTTCTTT.